What follows are 13 T cell receptor beta chains derived from one specimen sequenced in a study of OX40 agonist ivuxolimab in advanced cancers. Assay used: immunoSEQ multiplex PCR; TCRdb lists only in-frame clones, some missing. The sample comprises tens of thousands of clones, around 83% of which are singletons, and about 1% rests with the top ten. The source was CD4+ or CD8+ T cells sorted from blood, collected in a trial of the OX40 agonist ivuxolimab. These TCRs come from an adult with an advanced solid tumor such as melanoma, head and neck, liver or kidney cancer.

The V call is TRBV29-1, the J call TRBJ1-1; D is undetermined. V lost 6 bases, J lost 1 base, and 12 bases lay in between. The CDR3 runs to 13 residues. Germline CDR1 SQVTM, CDR2 ANQGSEA. The CDR3 is CSVATFQNTEAFF. The CDR3 DNA reads as TGCAGCGTAGCGACCTTTCAGAACACTGAAGCTTTCTTT.

The chain couples TRBV11-3 to TRBJ1-5, with a tentative D call TRBD1 (6 bases). Germline CDR1 and CDR2: SGHNT and YENEEA. V lost 7 bases, J lost 6 bases, and 34 bases lay in between. The CDR3 covers 20 residues. CDR3 DNA: TGTGCCAGCAACGTAAGAGGGGACATCCTAGACCCCCCGCGGAGTCAGCCCCAGCATTTT. Residues: CASNVRGDILDPPRSQPQHF.

V usage is TRBV4-2 and J usage is TRBJ1-1; unclear D gene. The V end was cut by 0 bases, the J end by 2 bases, with 4 bases between. In germline, CDR1 is LGHNA, CDR2 YNFKEQ. There are 13 residues in the CDR3. The CDR3 protein is CASSQDGNTEAFF. In DNA form, the CDR3 reads TGTGCCAGCAGCCAAGACGGAAACACTGAAGCTTTCTTT.

CDR3 sequence: CASSPGQGMTGELFF. The CDR3 region has the DNA TGCGCCAGCAGCCCGGGACAGGGGATGACCGGGGAGCTGTTTTTT. V usage is TRBV5-1 and J usage is TRBJ2-2, with 10 nucleotides matching TRBD1. This CDR3 is 15 amino acids long. Per germline, CDR1 SGHRS and CDR2 YFSETQ. Trimming at V came to 4 bases and at J to 5 bases, leaving 5 bases not matched to a gene.

This clone was detected a few times. V usage is TRBV27 and J usage is TRBJ2-2; D remains ambiguous. The germline V gene encodes CDR1 MNHEY and CDR2 SMNVEV (reference sequence). The V gene lost 5 bases and the J gene lost 7 bases, with 8 bases spanning the gap. This CDR3 region has 12 residues. The CDR3 loop reads CASSSPGGELFF. Here the CDR3 DNA reads TGTGCCAGCAGTAGCCCGGGCGGGGAGCTGTTTTTT.

V gene TRBV19 combines with J gene TRBJ1-5, with 9 bases aligning to TRBD1. This CDR3 region has 15 residues. The V segment lost 5 bases and the J segment 5 bases; nucleotides outside the gene matches: 7. Germline V lookup: CDR1 LNHDA, CDR2 SQIVND (reference sequence). CDR3 region: CASSPTGGADQPQHF. The CDR3 region has the DNA TGTGCCAGTAGTCCCACAGGGGGCGCCGATCAGCCCCAGCATTTT.

The chain carries TRBV7-7 and TRBJ2-2, with D possibly TRBD2 on 6 matching bases. The CDR3 covers 16 residues. Trimming left V 6 bases short and J 3 bases short, with 17 bases between. Germline loops: CDR1 SSHAT, CDR2 FNYEAQ (reference sequence). As DNA, the CDR3 is TGTGCCAGCAGGGAGGGGTGGACTGGGGACACCGGGGAGCTGTTTTTT. Protein: CASREGWTGDTGELFF. Filled out from reference TRBV7-7 and TRBJ2-2, the complete variable domain reads GAGVSQSPRYKVTKRGQDVTLRCDPISSHATLYWYQQALGQGPEFLTYFNYEAQPDKSGLPSDRFSAERPEGSISTLTIQRTEQRDSAMYRCASREGWTGDTGELFFGEGSRLTVL.

The rearrangement links TRBV14 to TRBJ2-1; 8 bases align to TRBD2. In germline, CDR1 is SGHDN, CDR2 FVKESK. The CDR3 is 14 amino acids. V was clipped by 0 bases and J by 12 bases; unmatched bases: 7. This CDR3 is CASSQDLTGGMQFF. The CDR3, as DNA: TGTGCCAGCAGCCAAGATCTGACGGGGGGGATGCAGTTCTTC.

The chain uses TRBV12-5 and TRBJ1-5, with TRBD1 as a possible D gene (5 bases). Germline lookup yields CDR1 LGHNT and CDR2 FRNRAP. V was clipped by 1 base and J by 0 bases, with 13 bases between them. The CDR3 has 17 amino acids. DNA for the CDR3: TGTGCTAGTGGTTTGGGGGCAACAGGAACTAGCAATCAGCCCCAGCATTTT. Encoded protein: CASGLGATGTSNQPQHF.

The chain links TRBV9 to TRBJ2-2; D is undetermined. Germline CDR1 and CDR2: SGDLS and YYNGEE. The CDR3 runs 14 residues. V shed 2 bases and J shed 1 base, with 6 bases lying between them. CDR3 sequence (DNA): TGTGCCAGCAGCGTTGGGCGGAACACCGGGGAGCTGTTTTTT. This encodes CASSVGRNTGELFF.

The CDR3, as DNA: TGTGCCAGCAGTGAAGTTCTAGTGACTCTCTCTGGAAACACCATATATTTT. It specifies CASSEVLVTLSGNTIYF. The V gene is TRBV6-1, the J gene TRBJ1-3; unclear D gene. Germline CDR1 MNHNS, CDR2 SASEGT. The CDR3 has 17 residues. The ends were cut back, 1 base at V and 0 bases at J, with 13 bases in the middle.

The gene calls are TRBV15 and TRBJ1-6; D is unresolved. V was pared by 1 base and J by 0 bases, with 4 bases between. The CDR3 runs 15 residues. CDR1 and CDR2 (germline): LNHNV, YYDKDF (reference sequence). The CDR3 DNA reads as TGTGCCACCAGCAGAGTGAGCTCCTATAATTCACCCCTCCACTTT. Protein sequence: CATSRVSSYNSPLHF.

This clone showed up just once. The rearrangement uses TRBV4-3 and TRBJ2-7, with a possible D match to TRBD1 (5 bases). The CDR3 has 19 amino acids. V shed 0 bases and J shed 0 bases, with 21 bases lying between them. CDR1 and CDR2 (germline): LGHNA, YSLEER. The CDR3 loop is CASSQDLGGAQVSSYEQYF. The CDR3 DNA reads as TGCGCCAGCAGCCAAGATTTGGGTGGTGCACAGGTGAGCTCCTACGAGCAGTACTTC.